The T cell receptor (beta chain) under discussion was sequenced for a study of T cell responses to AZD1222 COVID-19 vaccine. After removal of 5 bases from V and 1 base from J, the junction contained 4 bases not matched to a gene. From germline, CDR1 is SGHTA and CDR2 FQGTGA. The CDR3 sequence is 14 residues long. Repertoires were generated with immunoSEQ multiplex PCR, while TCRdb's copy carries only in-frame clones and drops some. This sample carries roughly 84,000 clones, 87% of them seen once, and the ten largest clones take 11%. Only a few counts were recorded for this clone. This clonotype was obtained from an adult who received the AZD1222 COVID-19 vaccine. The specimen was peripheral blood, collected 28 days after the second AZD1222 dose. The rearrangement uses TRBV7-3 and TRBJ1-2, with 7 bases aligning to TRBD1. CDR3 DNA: TGTGCCAGCAGCGGGGACAGCAATAACTATGGCTACACCTTC. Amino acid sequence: CASSGDSNNYGYTF.